The clone carrying this T cell receptor (beta chain) was recorded at least ten times. The target antigen is unknown. This CDR3 is built from 15 residues. V was pared by 6 bases and J by 8 bases, with 12 bases of the junction left unmatched. This entry belongs to a study of human T cells and chemical hapten exposure. Whole-study results and caveats: TCRs above 1 in 1000 frequency stayed constant with DPC sensitization.

Time point meaning: patch test 1, 2 weeks after DPC sensitization. Treatment described: therapeutic diphenylcyclopropenone sensitization with weekly scalp DPC. Alopecia patients between 18 and 70 years old and suitable for DPC were used as donors. Total RNA was isolated from unfractionated whole blood. TCRdb re-called the RACE reads through MiXCR, storing one row per CDR3 protein. The sample consists of around 340,000 distinct CDR3 sequences, around 6.9% of them appearing once. The chain has TRBV12-3 or TRBV12-4 and TRBJ1-3, with TRBD1 identical over 8 bases. The sequencing here drew on whole blood, taken in connection with sensitization to the hapten diphenylcyclopropenone (DPC). This sequence originates from a woman younger than 30 with alopecia areata. Some clones in this sample may be carry-over from other donors' samples. The CDR3 is CASSLRRQGRDTIYF. Here the CDR3 DNA reads TGTGCCAGCAGCCTCCGGAGACAGGGGCGGGACACCATATATTTT.